This entry lists 9 T cell receptor beta chains sequenced from one sample in a study of blood T cells in healthy people across ages. Then a second PCR, running about 7 to 11 cycles, was carried out with a sample-barcoded 5' primer and a J-beta primer mix. TCRdb passed the 5' RACE reads through MiXCR, listing each CDR3 protein once. The table lists over 1,200,000 distinct CDR3 sequences, roughly 59% of them singletons. Sequencing was done on a sample of blood. The receptors here all came from a man between 18 and 29 years old in good health.

This clonotype was counted a single time. The V call is TRBV12-3 or TRBV12-4, the J call TRBJ1-1, with unresolved D. The CDR3 has 12 amino acids. V was trimmed by 7 bases and J by 6 bases, leaving 12 bases between them. CDR3 sequence reads: CASTFPGAEAFF. The CDR3 DNA is TGTGCCAGCACCTTTCCCGGGGCTGAAGCTTTCTTT.

The rearrangement uses TRBV11-1 and TRBJ2-1; no clear D. Deletions cut 4 bases from V and 7 bases from J, with 11 bases between. CDR3 length: 13 amino acids. Germline CDR1 is SGHAT and CDR2 is FQDESV (reference sequence). The CDR3 here is CASSSGPRNEQFF. The CDR3 nucleotides read TGTGCCAGCAGCTCCGGACCGAGAAATGAGCAGTTCTTC.

The rearrangement joins TRBV6-5 to TRBJ2-1, with 11 bases matching TRBD2. Germline CDR1 reads MNHEY; CDR2 reads SVGAGI. This CDR3 is 15 amino acids long. The V gene end was trimmed by 7 bases and the J gene end by 4 bases; junction bases not matched to a gene: 6. DNA of the CDR3: TGTGCCAGCACACGAGGGACTAGCGGTTACAATGAGCAGTTCTTC. Amino acids: CASTRGTSGYNEQFF.

V is TRBV15 and J is TRBJ2-4, with D perhaps matching TRBD2 (5 bases). Deletions cut 2 bases from V and 2 bases from J, with 13 bases between. The V gene's germline CDR1 is LNHNV and CDR2 YYDKDF (reference sequence). The length of the CDR3 is 16 residues. CDR3 in amino acids: CATSRNPWEPKNIQYF. The CDR3 region has the DNA TGTGCCACCAGCAGAAACCCCTGGGAGCCCAAAAACATTCAGTACTTC. The full variable domain, with the rest looked up from reference TRBV15 and TRBJ2-4, is DAMVIQNPRYQVTQFGKPVTLSCSQTLNHNVMYWYQQKSSQAPKLLFHYYDKDFNNEADTPDNFQSRRPNTSFCFLDIRSPGLGDTAMYLCATSRNPWEPKNIQYFGAGTRLSVL.

The rearrangement joins TRBV6-2 or TRBV6-3 to TRBJ1-2, with D perhaps TRBD1 (5 bases). V was cut by 6 bases and J by 5 bases, with 19 bases left in between. The CDR3 is 15 residues long. From germline, CDR1 is MNHEY and CDR2 SVGEGT. The CDR3, as DNA: TGTGCCAGCAGCTATCGCGGCGGGGCCGGATATGGCTACACCTTC. This gives the protein CASSYRGGAGYGYTF.

The CDR3 DNA reads TGTGCCAGCAGTGTGGAGGAGGGAATGGGCACTGAAGCTTTCTTT. The encoded protein is CASSVEEGMGTEAFF. The gene calls are TRBV6-4 and TRBJ1-1; D remains unclear. There are 15 residues in the CDR3. Per the germline V gene, CDR1 is MRHNA and CDR2 is SNTAGT. V dropped 4 bases and J dropped 4 bases, with 16 bases sitting between them.

V and J are TRBV7-2 and TRBJ2-1; TRBD2 aligns across 9 bases. The CDR3 is 16 residues long. J gave up 6 bases and V 1 base, and 7 bases lay outside the gene matches. CDR1 is SGHTA and CDR2 is FQGNSA in the germline V gene. The DNA of the CDR3 is TGTGCCAGCAGCTTAGAGGGCGGGGGGGTATCCAATGAGCAGTTCTTC. It codes for CASSLEGGGVSNEQFF.

The gene calls are TRBV7-2 and TRBJ2-5; 9 bases line up with TRBD1. Germline CDR1 SGHTA, CDR2 FQGNSA. The CDR3 covers 15 residues. V trimming: 5 bases; J trimming: 11 bases; junction bases outside the gene matches: 15. CDR3 in DNA: TGTGCCAGCAGCCGGCCGGGACAGGGTTCCAATGAGCAGTACTTC. It translates to CASSRPGQGSNEQYF.

The chain uses TRBV14 and TRBJ2-4; D is possibly TRBD2 (7 bases). The J call may be faulty, since TRBJ2-7 better matches the DNA end. Germline CDR1 reads SGHDN; CDR2 reads FVKESK. The CDR3 runs to 17 residues. CDR3 loop: CASSQALGGPFSYEQYF. DNA of the CDR3: TGTGCCAGCAGCCAAGCATTGGGGGGGCCGTTCTCCTACGAGCAGTACTTC.